These T cell receptor beta chains were read from a single sample in a study of spatial heterogeneity in lung cancer. TCRdb reprocessed the 5' RACE reads via MiXCR and lists one record per CDR3 protein. The data hold 20,000 to 25,000 distinct CDR3 sequences, with around 4.6% observed a single time. The sequencing here drew on PBMCs, taken at surgery. These receptors were taken from a male donor with early-stage non-small cell lung cancer. CDR3s include the opening cysteine and the closing phenylalanine or tryptophan. D genes are given only for firm matches. Expanded clones get a size class; other rows say once, few or many, or leave the size out.

j_call: TRBJ2-3; cdr3_length: 15; d_call: TRBD2; clone_size: many; v_call: TRBV20-1; cdr3_aa: CSASGTSGGVDTQYF; cdr3_nt: TGCAGTGCTAGTGGGACTAGCGGAGGGGTGGATACGCAGTATTTT
j_call: TRBJ2-1; cdr3_length: 13; d_call: NA; clone_size: many; v_call: TRBV5-4; cdr3_aa: CASSSSGGNEQFF; cdr3_nt: TGTGCCAGCAGTTCGTCGGGCGGCAATGAGCAGTTCTTC
j_call: TRBJ2-7; cdr3_length: 11; d_call: TRBD2; clone_size: few; v_call: TRBV12-3/TRBV12-4; cdr3_aa: CASMGGEEQYF; cdr3_nt: TGTGCCAGCATGGGGGGGGAGGAACAGTACTTC
j_call: TRBJ2-7; cdr3_length: 12; d_call: TRBD2; clone_size: NA; v_call: TRBV2; cdr3_aa: CASSEARGEQYF; cdr3_nt: TGTGCCAGCAGCGAGGCGCGGGGGGAGCAGTACTTC
j_call: TRBJ2-5; cdr3_length: 15; d_call: TRBD2; clone_size: many; v_call: TRBV28; cdr3_aa: CASSFSLALQETQYF; cdr3_nt: TGTGCCAGCAGTTTCTCACTAGCGTTACAAGAGACCCAGTACTTC
j_call: TRBJ1-2; cdr3_length: 10; d_call: NA; clone_size: many; v_call: TRBV7-9; cdr3_aa: CVSQGDGYTF; cdr3_nt: TGTGTCTCTCAAGGGGATGGCTACACCTTC
j_call: TRBJ2-3; cdr3_length: 11; d_call: NA; clone_size: medium-sized; v_call: TRBV12-3/TRBV12-4; cdr3_aa: CASGLTDTQYF; cdr3_nt: TGTGCCAGCGGCCTTACAGATACGCAGTATTTT
j_call: TRBJ2-3; cdr3_length: 15; d_call: NA; clone_size: many; v_call: TRBV21-1; cdr3_aa: CASSKVQPPADTQYF; cdr3_nt: TGTGCCAGCAGCAAAGTTCAGCCCCCGGCAGATACGCAGTATTTT
j_call: TRBJ1-1; cdr3_length: 14; d_call: NA; clone_size: few; v_call: TRBV7-3; cdr3_aa: CASSDGSRRTEAFF; cdr3_nt: TGTGCCAGCAGCGACGGGAGCAGGCGCACTGAAGCTTTCTTT
j_call: TRBJ2-7; cdr3_length: 13; d_call: NA; clone_size: medium-sized; v_call: TRBV28; cdr3_aa: CASSSHQGTEQYF; cdr3_nt: TGTGCCAGCAGTTCGCATCAGGGGACCGAGCAGTACTTC
j_call: TRBJ1-1; cdr3_length: 14; d_call: TRBD1; clone_size: many; v_call: TRBV28; cdr3_aa: CASSISAGGTEAFF; cdr3_nt: TGTGCCAGCAGTATCTCAGCAGGGGGCACTGAAGCTTTCTTT
j_call: TRBJ1-5; cdr3_length: 16; d_call: NA; clone_size: NA; v_call: TRBV12-3/TRBV12-4; cdr3_aa: CASSLMDWTVNQPQHF; cdr3_nt: TGTGCCAGCAGTTTAATGGACTGGACAGTCAATCAGCCCCAGCATTTT
j_call: TRBJ2-7; cdr3_length: 15; d_call: TRBD1; clone_size: many; v_call: TRBV28; cdr3_aa: CASSSTGADSYEQYF; cdr3_nt: TGTGCCAGCAGTTCAACAGGGGCCGACTCTTACGAGCAGTACTTC
j_call: TRBJ2-7; cdr3_length: 15; d_call: TRBD2; clone_size: many; v_call: TRBV5-5; cdr3_aa: CASSYGTSASYEQYF; cdr3_nt: TGTGCCAGCAGCTACGGGACTAGCGCCTCCTACGAGCAGTACTTC
j_call: TRBJ2-3; cdr3_length: 16; d_call: NA; clone_size: many; v_call: TRBV12-5; cdr3_aa: CASGLVQGGEPDTQYF; cdr3_nt: TGTGCTAGTGGTTTGGTACAGGGCGGTGAACCAGATACGCAGTATTTT
j_call: TRBJ2-5; cdr3_length: 13; d_call: NA; clone_size: NA; v_call: TRBV28; cdr3_aa: CASRDSARETQYF; cdr3_nt: TGTGCCAGCAGGGACTCCGCCCGGGAGACCCAGTACTTC
j_call: TRBJ2-7; cdr3_length: 18; d_call: NA; clone_size: many; v_call: TRBV7-2; cdr3_aa: CASSLEASGLQGSYEQYF; cdr3_nt: TGTGCCAGCAGCTTAGAGGCAAGCGGGCTGCAAGGCTCCTACGAGCAGTACTTC
j_call: TRBJ1-5; cdr3_length: 15; d_call: NA; clone_size: many; v_call: TRBV7-2; cdr3_aa: CASSPVRGMGQPQHF; cdr3_nt: TGTGCCAGCAGCCCAGTTCGAGGGATGGGTCAGCCCCAGCATTTT
j_call: TRBJ1-2; cdr3_length: 13; d_call: NA; clone_size: many; v_call: TRBV5-1; cdr3_aa: CASRRDGNYGYTF; cdr3_nt: TGCGCCAGCAGACGGGACGGTAACTATGGCTACACCTTC
j_call: TRBJ1-2; cdr3_length: 13; d_call: NA; clone_size: many; v_call: TRBV6-6; cdr3_aa: CASSYGTFYGYTF; cdr3_nt: TGTGCCAGCAGTTACGGGACATTCTATGGCTACACCTTC
j_call: TRBJ2-5; cdr3_length: 14; d_call: NA; clone_size: many; v_call: TRBV7-3; cdr3_aa: CASSPRAGQETQYF; cdr3_nt: TGTGCCAGCAGCCCCAGGGCGGGCCAAGAGACCCAGTACTTC
j_call: TRBJ1-1; cdr3_length: 13; d_call: NA; clone_size: many; v_call: TRBV19; cdr3_aa: CASSMVANTEAFF; cdr3_nt: TGTGCCAGTAGTATGGTGGCGAACACTGAAGCTTTCTTT
j_call: TRBJ2-7; cdr3_length: 13; d_call: NA; clone_size: many; v_call: TRBV9; cdr3_aa: CASSRGGPYEQYF; cdr3_nt: TGTGCCAGCAGTCGGGGCGGACCCTACGAGCAGTACTTC
j_call: TRBJ1-4; cdr3_length: 16; d_call: TRBD1; clone_size: many; v_call: TRBV9; cdr3_aa: CASSIGTGTTNEKLFF; cdr3_nt: TGTGCCAGCAGCATCGGGACAGGCACAACTAATGAAAAACTGTTTTTT
j_call: TRBJ2-3; cdr3_length: 11; d_call: NA; clone_size: many; v_call: TRBV6-5; cdr3_aa: CASSNLGGQYF; cdr3_nt: TGTGCCAGCAGTAACCTTGGGGGGCAGTATTTT
j_call: TRBJ2-2; cdr3_length: 15; d_call: NA; clone_size: NA; v_call: TRBV12-5; cdr3_aa: CASAKDSPNTGELFF; cdr3_nt: TGTGCTAGTGCCAAGGACAGTCCGAACACCGGGGAGCTGTTTTTT
j_call: TRBJ2-5; cdr3_length: 15; d_call: NA; clone_size: many; v_call: TRBV9; cdr3_aa: CASSVGRSKGETQYF; cdr3_nt: TGTGCCAGCAGCGTAGGCAGGTCAAAGGGAGAGACCCAGTACTTC
j_call: TRBJ2-5; cdr3_length: 13; d_call: TRBD2; clone_size: medium-sized; v_call: TRBV28; cdr3_aa: CASNDGGMETQYF; cdr3_nt: TGTGCCAGCAATGACGGGGGGATGGAGACCCAGTACTTC
j_call: TRBJ2-1; cdr3_length: 17; d_call: TRBD2; clone_size: few; v_call: TRBV20-1; cdr3_aa: CSAKRTSGGSLYNEQFF; cdr3_nt: TGCAGTGCTAAGAGGACTAGCGGGGGGTCCCTTTACAATGAGCAGTTCTTC
j_call: TRBJ1-1; cdr3_length: 17; d_call: TRBD1; clone_size: many; v_call: TRBV7-9; cdr3_aa: CASSTGTGDKMNTEAFF; cdr3_nt: TGTGCCAGCAGCACCGGGACAGGGGATAAAATGAACACTGAAGCTTTCTTT
j_call: TRBJ2-3; cdr3_length: 16; d_call: TRBD1; clone_size: NA; v_call: TRBV9; cdr3_aa: CASSAETGGFTDTQYF; cdr3_nt: TGTGCCAGCAGCGCCGAGACAGGGGGGTTCACAGATACGCAGTATTTT
j_call: TRBJ1-2; cdr3_length: 12; d_call: NA; clone_size: few; v_call: TRBV30; cdr3_aa: CAWSVRNYGYTF; cdr3_nt: TGTGCCTGGAGTGTAAGGAACTATGGCTACACCTTC